The present T cell receptor (beta chain) was sequenced within a study of spatial heterogeneity in lung cancer. This sample's time point: sample taken at primary tumor resection. Researchers sequenced whole RNA taken from tumor, nontumor lung or frozen PBMC without sorting. TCRdb fed the 5' RACE reads into MiXCR, producing one record per CDR3 protein. The sample shows tens of thousands of distinct CDR3 sequences, about 7% of them seen only once. This CDR3 is built from 14 residues. CDR1 and CDR2 from the germline V gene are MGHDK and SYGVNS. V dropped 2 bases and J dropped 7 bases, with 12 bases sitting between them.

The sequence was obtained from a female donor with early-stage non-small cell lung cancer. The sample was PBMCs, taken at surgery. The chain joins TRBV25-1 to TRBJ1-5; no clear D. The CDR3 protein is CASSEGGGEQPQHF. CDR3 DNA sequence: TGTGCCAGCAGTGAAGGAGGTGGGGAGCAGCCCCAGCATTTT.